This TCR beta chain was sequenced during a study of blood T cell repertoires in COVID-19. Study-wide background: Among Cohort 3 donors, those recovered had two negative PCRs, clearance, or symptom resolution. Sources were T cells, B-cell-depleted T cells, or PBMCs; the material itself was cDNA or gDNA.

V was shortened by 7 bases and J by 1 base, with 16 bases between the two germline ends. CDR1 is LNHNV, CDR2 YYDKDF, per germline (reference sequence). This CDR3 comprises 15 residues. Under the authors' procedure: Estimation of nucleated cell counts relied on the amplification of reference gene primers. Clones were sequenced by immunoSEQ multiplex PCR, and TCRdb holds only the in-frame ones, with some missing. Clonal size and the V and J genes are those of that table, whereas D and trimming came from the DNA. The table includes about 210,000 clones, around 90% detected once. The sample taken for sequencing was PBMCs or T cells enriched from blood (not recorded which). This clonotype was sampled from a man aged 25 to 40 in a cohort exposed to, infected with or recovered from COVID-19 (not recorded which). The chain couples TRBV15 to TRBJ1-1; the D gene is possibly TRBD1 (5 bases). The CDR3 loop is CATTIGGSPNTEAFF. Written as DNA, the CDR3 is TGTGCCACCACCATTGGGGGGTCCCCGAACACTGAAGCTTTCTTT.